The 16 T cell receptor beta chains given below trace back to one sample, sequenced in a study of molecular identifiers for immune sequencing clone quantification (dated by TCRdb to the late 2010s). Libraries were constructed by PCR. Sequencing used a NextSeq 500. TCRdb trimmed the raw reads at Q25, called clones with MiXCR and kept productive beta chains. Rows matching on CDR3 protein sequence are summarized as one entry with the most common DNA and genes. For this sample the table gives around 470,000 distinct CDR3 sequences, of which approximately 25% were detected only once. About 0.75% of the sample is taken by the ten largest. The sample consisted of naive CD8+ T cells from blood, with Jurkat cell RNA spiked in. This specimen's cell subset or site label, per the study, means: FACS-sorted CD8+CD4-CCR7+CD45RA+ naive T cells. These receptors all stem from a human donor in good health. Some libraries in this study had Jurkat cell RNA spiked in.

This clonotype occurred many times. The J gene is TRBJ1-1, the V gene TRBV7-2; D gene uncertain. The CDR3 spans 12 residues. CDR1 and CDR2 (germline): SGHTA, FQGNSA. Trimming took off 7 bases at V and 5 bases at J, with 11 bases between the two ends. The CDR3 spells CASILRGTEAFF. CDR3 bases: TGTGCCAGCATCCTACGCGGGACTGAAGCTTTCTTT.

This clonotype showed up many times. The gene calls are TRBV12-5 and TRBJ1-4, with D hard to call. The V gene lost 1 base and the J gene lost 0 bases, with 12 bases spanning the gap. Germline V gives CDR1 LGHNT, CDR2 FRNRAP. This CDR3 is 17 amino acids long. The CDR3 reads CASGLGHRSTTNEKLFF. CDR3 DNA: TGTGCTAGTGGTTTGGGACACAGATCGACAACTAATGAAAAACTGTTTTTT.

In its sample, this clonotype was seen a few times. Here the CDR3 DNA reads TGTGCCAGTAGTATAGCGTTCAGCTACAATGAGCAGTTCTTC. Translated: CASSIAFSYNEQFF. V gene TRBV19 combines with J gene TRBJ2-1; D not resolved. Germline values: CDR1 LNHDA, CDR2 SQIVND (reference sequence). V shed 1 base and J shed 3 bases, with 7 bases lying between them. The CDR3 runs to 14 residues.

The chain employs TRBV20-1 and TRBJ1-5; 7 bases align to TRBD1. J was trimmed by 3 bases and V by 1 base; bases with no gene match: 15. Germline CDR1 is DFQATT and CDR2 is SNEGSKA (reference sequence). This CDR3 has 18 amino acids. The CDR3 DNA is TGCAGTGCTAGAGCCCAGGGGGTGTATCGGTCTGTCAATCAGCCCCAGCATTTT. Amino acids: CSARAQGVYRSVNQPQHF.

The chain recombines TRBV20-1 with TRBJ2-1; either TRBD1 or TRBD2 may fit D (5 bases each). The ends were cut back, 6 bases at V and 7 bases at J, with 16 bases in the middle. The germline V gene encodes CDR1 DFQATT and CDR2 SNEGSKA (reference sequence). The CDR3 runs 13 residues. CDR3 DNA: TGCAGTGCCCCAGGGACGGGAAGGAATGAGCAGTTCTTC. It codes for CSAPGTGRNEQFF.

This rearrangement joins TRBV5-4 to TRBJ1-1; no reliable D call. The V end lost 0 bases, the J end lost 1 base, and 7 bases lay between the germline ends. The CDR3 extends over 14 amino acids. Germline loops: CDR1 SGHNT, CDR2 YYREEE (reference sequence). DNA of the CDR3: TGTGCCAGCAGCTTGGGGGAGAGGAACACTGAAGCTTTCTTT. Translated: CASSLGERNTEAFF.

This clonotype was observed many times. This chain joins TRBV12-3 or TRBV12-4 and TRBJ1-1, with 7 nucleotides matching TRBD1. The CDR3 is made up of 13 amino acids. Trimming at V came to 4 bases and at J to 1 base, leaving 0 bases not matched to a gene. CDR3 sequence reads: CASSWDRNTEAFF. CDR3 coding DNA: TGTGCCAGCAGTTGGGACAGGAACACTGAAGCTTTCTTT.

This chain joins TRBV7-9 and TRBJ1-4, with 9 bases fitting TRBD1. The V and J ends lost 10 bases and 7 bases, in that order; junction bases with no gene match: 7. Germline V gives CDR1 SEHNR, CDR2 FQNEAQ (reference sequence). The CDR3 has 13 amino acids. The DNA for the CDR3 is TGTGCCACTGGAGGGACAGGGAGTGAAAAACTGTTTTTT. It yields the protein CATGGTGSEKLFF.

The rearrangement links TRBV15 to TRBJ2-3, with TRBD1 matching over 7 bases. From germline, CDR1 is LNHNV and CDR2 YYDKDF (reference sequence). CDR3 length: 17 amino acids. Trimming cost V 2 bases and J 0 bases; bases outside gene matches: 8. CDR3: CATSRKTGDSSTDTQYF. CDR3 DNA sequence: TGTGCCACCAGCAGAAAAACAGGGGATTCTAGCACAGATACGCAGTATTTT. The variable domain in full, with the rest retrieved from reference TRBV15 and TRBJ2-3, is DAMVIQNPRYQVTQFGKPVTLSCSQTLNHNVMYWYQQKSSQAPKLLFHYYDKDFNNEADTPDNFQSRRPNTSFCFLDIRSPGLGDTAMYLCATSRKTGDSSTDTQYFGPGTRLTVL.

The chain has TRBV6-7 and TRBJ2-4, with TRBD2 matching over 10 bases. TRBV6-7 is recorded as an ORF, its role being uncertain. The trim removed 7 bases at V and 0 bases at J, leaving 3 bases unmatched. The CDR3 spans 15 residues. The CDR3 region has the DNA TGTGCCAGCAACCTAGCGGGAGTAGCCAAAAACATTCAGTACTTC. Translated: CASNLAGVAKNIQYF.

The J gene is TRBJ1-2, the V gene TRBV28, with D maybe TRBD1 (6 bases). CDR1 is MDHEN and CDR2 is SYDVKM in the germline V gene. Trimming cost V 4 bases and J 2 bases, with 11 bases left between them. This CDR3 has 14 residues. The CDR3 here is CASSSWTANYGYTF. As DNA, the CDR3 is TGTGCCAGCAGTTCCTGGACAGCAAACTATGGCTACACCTTC.

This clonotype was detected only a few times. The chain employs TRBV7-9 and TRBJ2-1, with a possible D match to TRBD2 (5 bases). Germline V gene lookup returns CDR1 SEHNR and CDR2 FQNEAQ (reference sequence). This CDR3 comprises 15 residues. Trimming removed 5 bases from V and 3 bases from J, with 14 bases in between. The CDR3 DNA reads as TGTGCCAGCAGCCATAGCGTAGATCGCTACAATGAGCAGTTCTTC. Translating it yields CASSHSVDRYNEQFF.

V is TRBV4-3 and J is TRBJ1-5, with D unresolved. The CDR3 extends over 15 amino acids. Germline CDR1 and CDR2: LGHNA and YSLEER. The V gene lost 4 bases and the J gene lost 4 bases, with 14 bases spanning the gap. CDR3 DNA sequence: TGCGCCAGCAGCCCAAGTGATCAGAGTAATCAGCCCCAGCATTTT. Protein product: CASSPSDQSNQPQHF.

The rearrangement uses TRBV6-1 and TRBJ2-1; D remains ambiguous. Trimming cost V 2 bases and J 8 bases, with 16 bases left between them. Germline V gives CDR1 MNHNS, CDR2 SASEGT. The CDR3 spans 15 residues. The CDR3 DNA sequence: TGTGCCAGCAGTGAACCTGAGTACCATCGGGATGAGCAGTTCTTC. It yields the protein CASSEPEYHRDEQFF.

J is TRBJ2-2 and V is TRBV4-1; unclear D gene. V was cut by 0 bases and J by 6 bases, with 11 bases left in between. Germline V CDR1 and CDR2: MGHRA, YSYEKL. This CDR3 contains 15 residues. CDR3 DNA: TGCGCCAGCAGCCAAGACCCATTTTTGGCCGGGGAGCTGTTTTTT. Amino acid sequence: CASSQDPFLAGELFF.

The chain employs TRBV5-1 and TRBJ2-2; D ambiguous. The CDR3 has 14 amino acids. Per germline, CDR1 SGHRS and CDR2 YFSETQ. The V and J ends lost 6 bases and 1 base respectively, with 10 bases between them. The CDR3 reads CASTILVNTGELFF. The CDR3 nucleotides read TGCGCCAGCACGATCTTGGTGAACACCGGGGAGCTGTTTTTT.